This T cell receptor beta chain was observed in a study of blood T cell repertoires in COVID-19. Study context: Whether acute or convalescent, the COVID-19 samples came from the United States, Italy and Spain. Sample material is recorded as cDNA or gDNA derived from T cells, B-cell-depleted T cells, or PBMCs.

Clones were read by immunoSEQ multiplex PCR, and TCRdb kept only the in-frame ones, dropping some. The profile shows 230,000 or so clones, 80% to 85% of them singletons. Germline V gene sequence: CDR1 KGHSH, CDR2 LQKENI. The CDR3 is 14 amino acids. V was cut by 5 bases and J by 3 bases, with 11 bases left in between. V and J are TRBV18 and TRBJ1-5; maybe TRBD1 (5 bases). This receptor was identified in a man aged 30 to 45 with active or convalescent COVID-19. The material sequenced was peripheral blood. The CDR3, as DNA: TGTGCCAGCTCATCTGGGGCACACAATCAGCCCCAGCATTTT. It codes for CASSSGAHNQPQHF.